The present T cell receptor (beta chain) was sequenced within a study of shared clonotypes between healthy human individuals (dated by TCRdb to 2018 to 2020). Study-level background: Three men and a couple of women, aged 18 to 49 years, made up the cohort. The study deeply sequenced blood TCR repertoires of about 5 healthy adults to estimate repertoire size and the extent of clonotype sharing between individuals. To increase sequencing depth and limit assay-specific biases, TCR repertoire library preparation and sequencing were carried out by different laboratories using diverse techniques. Between about 0.94 and 8.9 billion PBMCs per donor were obtained by leukapheresis. Results the study describes overall, beyond this receptor: Based on pairwise subsampling, the degree of clonotype sharing among donors was expected to be affected by sequencing depth. Sampling was limited to blood, and TCR repertoires in tissue likely differ from TCR repertoires in blood. Because the study included a small number of donors, the genetic and exposure-history diversity represented was limited.

Turning to this clone: Its antigen is currently not known. No much larger clone is present one base from it, and per-base qualities are unavailable.

Using the deep immunoSEQ assay, multiplex PCR amplified TCR CDR3 regions from genomic DNA. Extracted genomic DNA from each cell subset was distributed evenly across all wells of several immunoSEQ 96-well plates, and each plate was treated as a replicate. Each replicate PCR for unsorted PBMC received 300 to 350 ng genomic DNA, equal to around 30,000 T cell genomes. Ten immunoSEQ deep assay plates were used to sequence the unsorted PBMC genomic DNA. Purified libraries were measured with a Qubit 3.0 fluorometer, size-checked on a Bioanalyzer 2100, and measured again with the KAPA Library Quantification kit. Every immunoSEQ 96-well plate was sequenced on a separate single-read 150-cycle Illumina NextSeq 550 flow cell. On the authors' methods: Because the immunoSEQ output included only junctional sequences and no quality scores, the filtering could not be the same as the filtering used for full-length reads. To assign V/J genes and CDR3, sequences were annotated using PyIR, a Python wrapper for IgBLAST v1.9, with IMGT germline references. Reads were removed for weak V/J assignments (E-value above 1e-6), missing CDR3, stop codons, out-of-frame junctions, or ambiguous translated residues. V3J clonotypes were defined as sequences sharing the same inferred V gene, J gene, and CDR3 amino acid sequence. To compute the percentage overlap between repertoires, the number of shared unique clonotypes was divided by the size of the smaller repertoire. Three approaches were used to assess repertoire richness: RTK rarefaction, the Chao1 estimator, and Recon v2.1 estimates of unobserved clonotypes. TCRdb took this table from immuneACCESS and kept in-frame rearrangements with V and J called. Such tables lack part of the clones; where checked against another copy, unresolved V genes explain under half of the gap, and the rest is unexplained. V, J and clone size are taken as reported in that table, and D and trimming were inferred from the DNA itself. In this sample the table shows about 480,000 clones, approximately 79% of which occur a single time. The top ten clonotypes cover 9.5% to 15% of the sample.

The cysteine opens and the phenylalanine closes a CDR3 of 15 amino acids. Just the 45-base CDR3 DNA is kept, in frame starting at base 1. From a lookup of the germline V gene, CDR1 and CDR2 are SGHAT and FQNNGV. At the junction V is shortened by 5 bases and J by 0 bases, with 11 bases in between. The donors were healthy, HIV-negative adults who had no recently reported acute infections or vaccinations. All donors were Caucasian adults living in Nashville, Tennessee, USA. For unsorted samples, tens of millions of PBMCs were counted, and genomic DNA was extracted using the QIAamp DNA Blood Mini kit. After blood collection by leukapheresis, PBMCs were isolated using Ficoll-Histopaque density gradient centrifugation and then cryopreserved in the vapor phase of liquid nitrogen.

The chain couples TRBV11-2 to TRBJ1-3; the D segment could be TRBD1, given 5 matching bases. Material: PBMCs. This clonotype was sampled from a woman in her thirties or forties in good health. Some clones in this sample may be carry-over from other donors' samples. In nucleotides, the sequence is TGTGCCAGCAGCCCAGGGACCGTCTCTGGAAACACCATATATTTT. Protein translation: CASSPGTVSGNTIYF.